The clone carrying this T cell receptor (beta chain) turned up a few times. The entry originates in a study of blood T cell repertoires in COVID-19. Assay: immunoSEQ multiplex PCR; the TCRdb copy retains only in-frame clones and omits some. The data hold 150,000 to 200,000 clones, with roughly 70% observed a single time. Germline V gene data show CDR1 as GTSNPN and CDR2 as SVGIG (reference sequence). Trimming left V 3 bases short and J 8 bases short, with 19 bases between. This CDR3 region has 15 residues. Sequencing was performed on peripheral blood. The origin of this receptor is a woman over 75 with acute or convalescent COVID-19. The V and J genes are TRBV30 and TRBJ1-4; weak D call: TRBD1 (5 bases). Here the CDR3 DNA reads TGTGCCTGGAGCCTACCGGGACTCACTGGGGAAAAACTGTTTTTT. Translated, it gives CAWSLPGLTGEKLFF.